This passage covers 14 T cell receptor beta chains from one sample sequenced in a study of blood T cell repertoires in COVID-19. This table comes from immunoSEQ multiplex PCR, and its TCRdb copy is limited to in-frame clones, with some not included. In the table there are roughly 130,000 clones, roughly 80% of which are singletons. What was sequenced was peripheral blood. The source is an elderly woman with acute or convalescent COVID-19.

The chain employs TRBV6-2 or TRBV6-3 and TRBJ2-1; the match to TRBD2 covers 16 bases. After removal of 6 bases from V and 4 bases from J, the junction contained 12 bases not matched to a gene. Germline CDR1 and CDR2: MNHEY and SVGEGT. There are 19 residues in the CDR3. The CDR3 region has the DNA TGTGCCAGCAGCCAAAGGAAGGGACTAGCGGGGGGGAAATACAATGAGCAGTTCTTC. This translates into CASSQRKGLAGGKYNEQFF.

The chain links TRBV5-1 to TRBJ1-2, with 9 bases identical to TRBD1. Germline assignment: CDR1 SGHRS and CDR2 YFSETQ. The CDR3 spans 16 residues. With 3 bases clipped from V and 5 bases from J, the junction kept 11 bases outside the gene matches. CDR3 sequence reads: CASSSDPQGAGYGYTF. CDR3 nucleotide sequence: TGCGCCAGCAGCTCCGACCCACAGGGGGCTGGGTATGGCTACACCTTC.

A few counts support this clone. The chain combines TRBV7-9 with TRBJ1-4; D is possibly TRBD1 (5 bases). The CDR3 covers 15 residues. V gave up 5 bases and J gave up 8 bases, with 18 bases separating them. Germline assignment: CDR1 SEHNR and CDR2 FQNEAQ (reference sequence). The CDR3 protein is CASSALGGVEEKLFF. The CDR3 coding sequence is TGTGCCAGCAGCGCCCTGGGAGGGGTAGAAGAAAAACTGTTTTTT. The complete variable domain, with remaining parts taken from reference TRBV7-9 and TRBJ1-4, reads DTGVSQNPRHKITKRGQNVTFRCDPISEHNRLYWYRQTLGQGPEFLTYFQNEAQLEKSRLLSDRFSAERPKGSFSTLEIQRTEQGDSAMYLCASSALGGVEEKLFFGSGTQLSVL.

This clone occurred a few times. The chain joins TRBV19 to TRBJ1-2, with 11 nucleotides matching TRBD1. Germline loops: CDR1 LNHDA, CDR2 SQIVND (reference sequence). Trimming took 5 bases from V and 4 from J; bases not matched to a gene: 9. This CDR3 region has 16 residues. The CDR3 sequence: CASSLQGQGAGYGYTF. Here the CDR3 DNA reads TGTGCCAGTAGTCTCCAAGGACAGGGGGCGGGCTATGGCTACACCTTC.

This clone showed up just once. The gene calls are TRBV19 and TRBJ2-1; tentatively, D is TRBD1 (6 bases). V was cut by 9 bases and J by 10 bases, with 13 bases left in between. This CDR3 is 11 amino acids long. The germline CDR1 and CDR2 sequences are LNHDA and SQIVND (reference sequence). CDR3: CASLGDIEQFF. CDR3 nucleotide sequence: TGTGCCAGCCTAGGGGACATCGAGCAGTTCTTC. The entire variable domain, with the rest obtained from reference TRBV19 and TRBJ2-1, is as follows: DGGITQSPKYLFRKEGQNVTLSCEQNLNHDAMYWYRQDPGQGLRLIYYSQIVNDFQKGDIAEGYSVSREKKESFPLTVTSAQKNPTAFYLCASLGDIEQFFGPGTRLTVL.

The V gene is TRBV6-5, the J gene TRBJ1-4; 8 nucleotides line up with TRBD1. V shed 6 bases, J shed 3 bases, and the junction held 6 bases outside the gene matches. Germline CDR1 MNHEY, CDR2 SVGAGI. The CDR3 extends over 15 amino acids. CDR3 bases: TGTGCCAGCAGGACTGGGACAGGAGCTAATGAAAAACTGTTTTTT. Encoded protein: CASRTGTGANEKLFF.

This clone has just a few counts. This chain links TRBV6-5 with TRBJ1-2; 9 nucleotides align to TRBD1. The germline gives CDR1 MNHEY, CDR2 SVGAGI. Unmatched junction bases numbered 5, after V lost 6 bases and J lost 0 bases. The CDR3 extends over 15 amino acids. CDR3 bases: TGTGCCAGCAGAGATGACAGGGGGACTAACTATGGCTACACCTTC. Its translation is CASRDDRGTNYGYTF.

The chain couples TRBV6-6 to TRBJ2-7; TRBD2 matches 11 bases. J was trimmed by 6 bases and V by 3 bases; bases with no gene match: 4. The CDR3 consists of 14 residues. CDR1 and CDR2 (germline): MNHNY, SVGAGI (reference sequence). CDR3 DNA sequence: TGTGCCAGCAGTTATAGCGGGGGGGCCGCCGAGCAGTACTTC. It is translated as CASSYSGGAAEQYF.

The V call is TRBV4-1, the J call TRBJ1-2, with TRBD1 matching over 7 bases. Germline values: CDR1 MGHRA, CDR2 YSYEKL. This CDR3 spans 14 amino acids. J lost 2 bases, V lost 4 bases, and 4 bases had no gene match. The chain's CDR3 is CASSLPGQNYGYTF. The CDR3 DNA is TGCGCCAGCAGCCTGCCGGGACAGAACTATGGCTACACCTTC.

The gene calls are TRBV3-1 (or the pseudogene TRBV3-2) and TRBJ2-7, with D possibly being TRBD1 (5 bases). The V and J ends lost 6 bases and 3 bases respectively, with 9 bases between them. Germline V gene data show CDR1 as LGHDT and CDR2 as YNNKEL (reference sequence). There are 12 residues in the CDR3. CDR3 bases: TGTGCCAGCAGGTCCGACAGCTACGAGCAGTACTTC. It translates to CASRSDSYEQYF.

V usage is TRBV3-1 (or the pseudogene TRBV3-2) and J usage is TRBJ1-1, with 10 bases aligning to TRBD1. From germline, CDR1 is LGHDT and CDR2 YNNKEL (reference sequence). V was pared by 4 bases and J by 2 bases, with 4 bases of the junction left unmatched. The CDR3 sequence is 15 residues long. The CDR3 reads CASSRGTGANTEAFF. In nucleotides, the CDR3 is TGTGCCAGCAGCCGAGGGACAGGGGCTAACACTGAAGCTTTCTTT.

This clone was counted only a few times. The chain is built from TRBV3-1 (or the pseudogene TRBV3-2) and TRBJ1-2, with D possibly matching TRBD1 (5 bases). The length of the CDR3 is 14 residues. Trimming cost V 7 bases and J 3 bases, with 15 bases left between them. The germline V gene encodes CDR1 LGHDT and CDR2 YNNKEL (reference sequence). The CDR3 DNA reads TGTGCCAGCAACCTTAATGGGGCGGACTATGGCTACACCTTC. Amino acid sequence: CASNLNGADYGYTF.

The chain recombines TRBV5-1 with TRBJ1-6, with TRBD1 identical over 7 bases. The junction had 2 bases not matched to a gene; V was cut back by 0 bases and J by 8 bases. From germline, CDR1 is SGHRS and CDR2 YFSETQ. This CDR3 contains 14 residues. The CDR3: CASSLGQGDSPLHF. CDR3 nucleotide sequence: TGCGCCAGCAGCTTGGGACAGGGTGATTCACCCCTCCACTTT.

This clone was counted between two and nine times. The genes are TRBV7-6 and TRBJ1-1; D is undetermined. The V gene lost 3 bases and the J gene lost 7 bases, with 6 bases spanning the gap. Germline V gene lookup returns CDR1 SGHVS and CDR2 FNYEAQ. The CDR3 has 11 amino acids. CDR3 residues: CASSFEGEAFF. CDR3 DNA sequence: TGTGCCAGCAGCTTCGAGGGTGAAGCTTTCTTT.